The 3 T cell receptor beta chains below come from one sample, sequenced in a study of chemoradiotherapy in HPV16-positive cancers. TCRdb's table, derived via immunoSEQ multiplex PCR, lists solely in-frame clones and lacks some. The table lists just under 40,000 clones, around 82% of them singletons. The sample consisted of blood, taken from a patient who underwent chemoradiotherapy. The source is a human donor with HPV-associated anogenital cancer.

CDR3 residues: CASSYKGQETQYF. In DNA form, the CDR3 reads TGTGCCAGCAGTTACAAGGGTCAAGAGACCCAGTACTTC. The chain combines TRBV6-5 with TRBJ2-5; D is undetermined. The V end lost 2 bases, the J end lost 2 bases, and 6 bases lay between the germline ends. Germline V gene sequence: CDR1 MNHEY, CDR2 SVGAGI. The CDR3 length is 13 residues.

The chain employs TRBV9 and TRBJ1-1; possible D gene TRBD1, 6 bases. With 3 bases removed from V and 5 bases from J, the gap between germline ends came to 14 bases. This CDR3 has 14 residues. Germline-derived CDR1 and CDR2 are SGDLS and YYNGEE. The CDR3 DNA follows: TGTGCCAGCAGCGGCCAATTAGGGGGAACTGAAGCTTTCTTT. This codes for CASSGQLGGTEAFF.

This rearrangement joins TRBV28 to TRBJ1-2; a possible D gene is TRBD1 (6 bases). The CDR3 runs to 15 residues. CDR1 MDHEN and CDR2 SYDVKM come from the germline V gene. Trimming removed 7 bases from V and 2 bases from J, with 17 bases in between. This chain's CDR3 is CASIRRGEENYGYTF. Written as DNA, the CDR3 is TGTGCCAGCATCCGGAGGGGGGAGGAAAACTATGGCTACACCTTC.